This T cell receptor beta chain was found in a study of identical twins. Whole-study findings and limits: Clonotypes of the beta chain that were abundant in cord blood carried fewer insertions (memory repertoires showed none).

This clonotype was seen only a few times. The target antigen is unknown. Template switching supplied a universal primer site; unique molecular identifiers were carried on the cDNA. One entry per CDR3 protein, called by TCRdb with MiXCR from the 5' RACE reads. This sample has 1.5 million to 2 million distinct CDR3 sequences, with about 31% found just once. The material sequenced was cord blood. This clonotype was obtained from a newborn girl in good health.

The CDR3 protein is CASSDRGQGGSNQPQHF. CDR3 in DNA: TGTGCCAGCAGTGACCGGGGACAGGGTGGTAGCAATCAGCCCCAGCATTTT. V usage is TRBV2 and J usage is TRBJ1-5, with 9 bases identical to TRBD1. The CDR3 contains 17 residues. J was trimmed by 0 bases and V by 3 bases; bases with no gene match: 6. The V gene's germline CDR1 is SNHLY and CDR2 FYNNEI. The full variable domain, completed using reference TRBV2 and TRBJ1-5, is EPEVTQTPSHQVTQMGQEVILRCVPISNHLYFYWYRQILGQKVEFLVSFYNNEISEKSEIFDDQFSVERPDGSNFTLKIRSTKLEDSAMYFCASSDRGQGGSNQPQHFGDGTRLSIL.